This entry lists 32 T cell receptor beta chains sequenced from one sample in a study of blood T cell repertoires in COVID-19. Assay used: immunoSEQ multiplex PCR; TCRdb lists only in-frame clones, some missing. The table lists a few hundred thousand clones, roughly 90% of them singletons. The sequencing input was peripheral blood. The receptors originated from an older woman with COVID-19, enrolled during active disease.

The chain uses TRBV10-3 and TRBJ2-1; 7 bases are shared with TRBD2. The J segment lost 4 bases and the V segment lost 2 bases, leaving 5 bases of the junction unmatched. Germline V lookup: CDR1 ENHRY, CDR2 SYGVKD. CDR3 length: 15 residues. This CDR3 reads CAISETVRGYNEQFF. The CDR3 nucleotides read TGTGCCATCAGTGAGACTGTGCGGGGGTACAATGAGCAGTTCTTC.

CDR3 DNA: TGTGCCAGCAGCAAATCCCATAGCGGTGGCACAGATACGCAGTATTTT. The encoded protein is CASSKSHSGGTDTQYF. The chain carries TRBV3-1 (or the pseudogene TRBV3-2) and TRBJ2-3, with D perhaps TRBD2 (6 bases). The CDR3 is 16 residues long. The V gene lost 5 bases and the J gene lost 1 base, with 16 bases spanning the gap. Germline CDR1 and CDR2: LGHDT and YNNKEL (reference sequence).

This sequence joins TRBV6-4 and TRBJ2-1, with 9 bases that match TRBD1. Germline assignment: CDR1 MRHNA and CDR2 SNTAGT. This CDR3 comprises 14 residues. The V gene end was trimmed by 6 bases and the J gene end by 7 bases; junction bases not matched to a gene: 7. The CDR3, as DNA: TGTGCCAGCAGCCCGGGACAGGGTAGGAATGAGCAGTTCTTC. This translates into CASSPGQGRNEQFF.

The V gene is TRBV6-1, the J gene TRBJ1-2; no reliable D call. The germline V and J ends were trimmed by 1 base and 7 bases, with 10 bases remaining between them. Germline V gene sequence: CDR1 MNHNS, CDR2 SASEGT. CDR3 size: 13 residues. CDR3 DNA sequence: TGTGCCAGCAGTGAAGTGGGAGTTGGTGGCTACACCTTC. This translates into CASSEVGVGGYTF.

The chain couples TRBV6-5 to TRBJ2-5, with D possibly TRBD2 on 6 matching bases. With 2 bases removed from V and 1 base from J, the gap between germline ends came to 14 bases. CDR3 length: 16 residues. The V gene's germline CDR1 is MNHEY and CDR2 SVGAGI. CDR3 amino acids: CASSYGGRAGQETQYF. The CDR3 DNA reads as TGTGCCAGCAGTTACGGGGGACGAGCGGGCCAAGAGACCCAGTACTTC.

The rearrangement links TRBV19 to TRBJ1-4; weak D call: TRBD1 (5 bases). CDR3 length: 12 residues. From germline, CDR1 is LNHDA and CDR2 SQIVND (reference sequence). CDR3 region: CAVQATNEKLFF. The CDR3 DNA is TGTGCTGTACAGGCAACTAATGAAAAACTGTTTTTT.

The V and J genes are TRBV12-3 or TRBV12-4 and TRBJ1-4, with no clear D. The ends were cut back, 5 bases at V and 5 bases at J, with 6 bases in the middle. The CDR3 length is 12 residues. The CDR3 region is CASSGVNEKLFF. Here the CDR3 DNA reads TGTGCCAGCAGTGGAGTAAATGAAAAACTGTTTTTT.

The rearrangement joins TRBV7-9 to TRBJ1-2; D is uncertain. The CDR3 length is 14 residues. The V end lost 5 bases, the J end lost 5 bases, and 15 bases lay between the germline ends. Germline V gives CDR1 SEHNR, CDR2 FQNEAQ (reference sequence). In nucleotides, the CDR3 is TGTGCCAGCAGCCCGGGGTATACAACATATGGCTACACCTTC. Translating it yields CASSPGYTTYGYTF.

The chain couples TRBV27 to TRBJ1-6; 9 bases align to TRBD1. Unmatched junction bases numbered 8, after V lost 8 bases and J lost 9 bases. Germline V CDR1 and CDR2: MNHEY, SMNVEV (reference sequence). The CDR3 runs 14 residues. The CDR3 DNA sequence: TGTGCCAGCGGATTACAGGGGGCCAGTTCACCCCTCCACTTT. Translating gives CASGLQGASSPLHF.

This clone appeared a few times. The rearrangement links TRBV5-5 to TRBJ1-5, with 7 nucleotides matching TRBD1. The V segment lost 4 bases and the J segment 2 bases; nucleotides outside the gene matches: 6. This CDR3 region has 15 residues. Per germline, CDR1 SGHKS and CDR2 YYEKEE (reference sequence). This chain's CDR3 is CASSAQGQGNQPQHF. The CDR3 region has the DNA TGTGCCAGCAGCGCACAGGGGCAGGGCAATCAGCCCCAGCATTTT.

The rearrangement joins TRBV6-2 or TRBV6-3 to TRBJ1-2, with 12 bases that match TRBD1. This CDR3 region has 14 residues. V shed 4 bases and J 4 bases; nucleotides not matched to a gene: 1. Germline-derived CDR1 and CDR2 are MNHEY and SVGEGT. CDR3 DNA: TGTGCCAGCAGTTTGGGACAGGGGGCCTATGGCTACACCTTC. As protein: CASSLGQGAYGYTF.

This chain joins TRBV7-9 and TRBJ1-2; possible D gene TRBD1, 6 bases. Germline V lookup: CDR1 SEHNR, CDR2 FQNEAQ (reference sequence). V dropped 3 bases and J dropped 2 bases, with 16 bases sitting between them. The CDR3 is made up of 16 amino acids. The CDR3, as DNA: TGTGCCAGCAGCTTGGCGTCAGGGGTGGGGAACTATGGCTACACCTTC. As protein: CASSLASGVGNYGYTF.

CDR3 bases: TGTGCCAGCAGGGTTGAACAGGGGGCGAGCACTGAAGCTTTCTTT. The encoded protein is CASRVEQGASTEAFF. The chain has TRBV6-4 and TRBJ1-1; 9 nucleotides line up with TRBD1. With 6 bases clipped from V and 4 bases from J, the junction kept 9 bases outside the gene matches. The CDR3 spans 15 residues. Germline V gene data show CDR1 as MRHNA and CDR2 as SNTAGT.

This chain uses TRBV6-2 or TRBV6-3 with TRBJ1-3, with TRBD1 as a possible D gene (6 bases). V lost 6 bases and J lost 1, with 10 bases in between. The germline gives CDR1 MNHEY, CDR2 SVGEGT. The CDR3 contains 14 residues. CDR3 DNA sequence: TGTGCCAGCAGCCCGGGACATTCTGGAAACACCATATATTTT. This codes for CASSPGHSGNTIYF.

The chain carries TRBV2 and TRBJ2-2; TRBD1 matches 8 bases. The V gene's germline CDR1 is SNHLY and CDR2 FYNNEI. The CDR3 extends over 16 amino acids. V dropped 6 bases and J dropped 3; count of bases not matched to a gene: 9. For the CDR3, the DNA is TGTGCCAGCAGCTCCTCGACAGGGGTGGACACCGGGGAGCTGTTTTTT. Its protein product is CASSSSTGVDTGELFF.

The chain joins TRBV19 to TRBJ1-2; a possible D gene is TRBD1 (6 bases). The germline V gene has CDR1 LNHDA and CDR2 SQIVND (reference sequence). This CDR3 contains 13 residues. V dropped 7 bases and J dropped 8 bases, with 17 bases sitting between them. In nucleotides, the CDR3 is TGTGCCAGTAAAAAGAGGAGACAGGAGGGCTACACCTTC. Translating gives CASKKRRQEGYTF.

The DNA of the CDR3 is TGTGCCAGCAGCTCCAGGACCGGACAGAGGGATCAGCCCCAGCATTTT. It specifies CASSSRTGQRDQPQHF. This chain uses TRBV4-2 with TRBJ1-5; the D gene is possibly TRBD1 (6 bases). There are 16 residues in the CDR3. CDR1 and CDR2 from the germline V gene are LGHNA and YNFKEQ. V dropped 5 bases and J dropped 5 bases, with 19 bases sitting between them.

The chain employs TRBV15 and TRBJ2-1; 7 nucleotides agree with TRBD1. Unmatched junction bases numbered 3, after V lost 0 bases and J lost 4 bases. The germline V gene has CDR1 LNHNV and CDR2 YYDKDF (reference sequence). This CDR3 is built from 15 residues. CDR3 in DNA: TGTGCCACCAGCAGAGACCCACAGGGGTACAATGAGCAGTTCTTC. Protein: CATSRDPQGYNEQFF.

The gene calls are TRBV5-5 and TRBJ1-2, with a possible D match to TRBD1 (5 bases). V was cut by 3 bases and J by 7 bases, with 13 bases left in between. The germline V gene encodes CDR1 SGHKS and CDR2 YYEKEE (reference sequence). This CDR3 spans 13 amino acids. CDR3 amino acids: CASSSWGVSGYTF. The CDR3 nucleotides read TGTGCCAGCAGCTCCTGGGGGGTTTCTGGCTACACCTTC.

A few counts support this clone. For the CDR3, the DNA is TGTGCCAGCAGCTTGGCAGGGGCGACGCCTAACTATGGCTACACCTTC. Protein product: CASSLAGATPNYGYTF. The rearrangement uses TRBV5-6 and TRBJ1-2; tentative D call: TRBD1 (6 bases). V lost 0 bases, J lost 0 bases, and 12 bases lay in between. CDR1 and CDR2 from the germline V gene are SGHDT and YYEEEE. This CDR3 has 16 amino acids.

This clone was recorded a few times. The V gene is TRBV5-1, the J gene TRBJ1-2; D might be TRBD1 (5 bases). Per the germline V gene, CDR1 is SGHRS and CDR2 is YFSETQ. This CDR3 region has 16 residues. V was trimmed by 0 bases and J by 6 bases, leaving 18 bases between them. CDR3 amino acids: CASSLVAGRVVNGYTF. CDR3 in DNA: TGCGCCAGCAGCTTGGTTGCCGGCAGGGTGGTTAATGGCTACACCTTC.

The rearrangement links TRBV4-2 to TRBJ2-3; D ambiguous. The CDR3 loop spans 15 amino acids. The ends were cut back, 1 base at V and 2 bases at J, with 10 bases in the middle. In germline, CDR1 is LGHNA, CDR2 YNFKEQ. CDR3 region: CASSQVLSTTDTQYF. The CDR3, as DNA: TGTGCCAGCAGCCAAGTCCTTAGCACCACAGATACGCAGTATTTT.

The V gene is TRBV13, the J gene TRBJ1-2, with TRBD1 matching 7 bases. CDR1 is PRHDT, CDR2 FYEKMQ, per germline (reference sequence). The CDR3 consists of 16 residues. V was pared by 4 bases and J by 2 bases, with 10 bases of the junction left unmatched. The CDR3 loop reads CASSSELTGTNYGYTF. In DNA, the CDR3 is TGTGCCAGCAGCTCAGAACTGACAGGGACCAACTATGGCTACACCTTC. Full variable domain (outside the CDR3, taken from reference TRBV13 and TRBJ1-2): AAGVIQSPRHLIKEKRETATLKCYPIPRHDTVYWYQQGPGQDPQFLISFYEKMQSDKGSIPDRFSAQQFSDYHSELNMSSLELGDSALYFCASSSELTGTNYGYTFGSGTRLTVV.

The sample holds one count of this clone. V is TRBV5-5 and J is TRBJ1-1; TRBD1 aligns across 11 bases. The CDR3 covers 14 residues. The germline gives CDR1 SGHKS, CDR2 YYEKEE (reference sequence). Trimming removed 3 bases from V and 4 bases from J; junction bases left unmatched: 2. CDR3 bases: TGTGCCAGCAGCTGGACAGGGGGCTTCACTGAAGCTTTCTTT. Translated: CASSWTGGFTEAFF.

The chain couples TRBV5-4 to TRBJ2-3; a weak D match, TRBD1 (6 bases). The length of the CDR3 is 15 residues. The germline V and J ends were trimmed by 1 base and 0 bases, with 9 bases remaining between them. Germline V CDR1 and CDR2: SGHNT, YYREEE (reference sequence). In nucleotides, the CDR3 is TGTGCCAGCAGCTTGTTCGGACAGAGCACAGATACGCAGTATTTT. It yields the protein CASSLFGQSTDTQYF.

This chain connects TRBV29-1 to TRBJ1-1; the D gene is possibly TRBD1 (6 bases). V lost 7 bases and J 2 bases, leaving 11 bases between the germline ends. Germline CDR1 and CDR2: SQVTM and ANQGSEA. CDR3 length: 12 amino acids. The CDR3 loop reads CSAQDSNTEAFF. The DNA for the CDR3 is TGCAGCGCCCAGGACAGCAACACTGAAGCTTTCTTT.

V usage is TRBV25-1 and J usage is TRBJ1-2; no reliable D call. The CDR3 has 15 amino acids. Trimming cost V 0 bases and J 6 bases, with 14 bases left between them. Germline values: CDR1 MGHDK, CDR2 SYGVNS. The CDR3 is CASSEYLGRTDGYTF. The CDR3, as DNA: TGTGCCAGCAGTGAATATCTGGGGAGAACGGATGGCTACACCTTC.

The chain has TRBV27 and TRBJ2-7; 8 positions agree with TRBD1. Looked up from germline, CDR1 is MNHEY and CDR2 is SMNVEV (reference sequence). V dropped 0 bases and J dropped 2; count of bases not matched to a gene: 0. This CDR3 is 14 amino acids long. CDR3 amino acids: CASSLSRGPYEQYF. In nucleotides, the CDR3 is TGTGCCAGCAGTTTATCCAGGGGGCCCTACGAGCAGTACTTC.

The V and J genes are TRBV2 and TRBJ1-5; 8 bases fit TRBD1. The CDR3 runs to 15 residues. Germline assignment: CDR1 SNHLY and CDR2 FYNNEI. The V gene end was trimmed by 5 bases and the J gene end by 1 base; junction bases not matched to a gene: 4. The CDR3 sequence: CASSLDRASNQPQHF. DNA of the CDR3: TGTGCCAGCAGTCTGGACAGGGCAAGCAATCAGCCCCAGCATTTT.

The chain couples TRBV10-1 to TRBJ1-3, with D possibly TRBD1 on 5 matching bases. CDR1 is WNHNN, CDR2 SYGVQD, per germline (reference sequence). There are 15 residues in the CDR3. V lost 5 bases and J 0 bases, leaving 11 bases between the germline ends. The CDR3 bases are TGCGCCAGCAGTATGTTCAGGGCCTCTGGAAACACCATATATTTT. Translated: CASSMFRASGNTIYF.

The chain combines TRBV14 with TRBJ1-1, with 10 bases identical to TRBD1. The germline V gene encodes CDR1 SGHDN and CDR2 FVKESK. This CDR3 comprises 14 residues. Trimming cost V 4 bases and J 4 bases; bases outside gene matches: 3. The CDR3 coding sequence is TGTGCCAGCAGCCTCGGACAGGGGGGCACTGAAGCTTTCTTT. Its protein product is CASSLGQGGTEAFF. Drawing the rest from reference TRBV14 and TRBJ1-1, the complete variable domain is EAGVTQFPSHSVIEKGQTVTLRCDPISGHDNLYWYRRVMGKEIKFLLHFVKESKQDESGMPNNRFLAERTGGTYSTLKVQPAELEDSGVYFCASSLGQGGTEAFFGQGTRLTVV.

The chain has TRBV27 and TRBJ1-4, with a weak D call TRBD1 (5 bases). This CDR3 is built from 16 residues. Trimming took 5 bases from V and 2 from J, leaving 15 bases between them. Germline V lookup: CDR1 MNHEY, CDR2 SMNVEV (reference sequence). DNA for the CDR3: TGTGCCAGCAGTCGGGCAGGGCTGTCCACTAATGAAAAACTGTTTTTT. As protein: CASSRAGLSTNEKLFF.